Shown below are 23 T cell receptor beta chains from a single sample sequenced in a study of T-cell reconstitution after alpha-beta-depleted transplantation in children. It was with unique molecular identifiers that the TCRbeta library was prepared. From the PCR reads, TCRdb called clonotypes with MiXCR, one entry per CDR3 protein. The sample includes about 120,000 distinct CDR3 sequences, roughly 24% of them seen just once. The sample here was PBMCs, mostly from graft donor cells, taken 180 days after TCRalphabeta/CD19-depleted stem cell transplant. Every receptor here comes from a male patient aged 2-10 years who had a stem cell transplant for chronic granulomatous disease, so the T cells may come from the graft donor.

This clonotype was seen repeatedly, ten times or more. The chain couples TRBV7-2 to TRBJ2-3; D is possibly TRBD2 (6 bases). The germline V gene has CDR1 SGHTA and CDR2 FQGNSA. The V end was cut by 1 base, the J end by 3 bases, with 8 bases between. This CDR3 has 14 amino acids. In DNA, the CDR3 is TGTGCCAGCAGCTTAGTCCTAGCGACAGATACGCAGTATTTT. Translation: CASSLVLATDTQYF.

J is TRBJ2-2 and V is TRBV20-1, with D maybe TRBD2 (5 bases). V lost 1 base, J lost 5 bases, and 11 bases lay in between. The CDR3 spans 14 residues. Per germline, CDR1 DFQATT and CDR2 SNEGSKA (reference sequence). In nucleotides, the CDR3 is TGCAGTGCTAGAGCATCCCTAGCAACCGGGGAGCTGTTTTTT. It yields the protein CSARASLATGELFF.

This clonotype was seen ten or more times. The J gene is TRBJ2-1, the V gene TRBV28; D gene uncertain. Per germline, CDR1 MDHEN and CDR2 SYDVKM. Trimming took 2 bases from V and 7 from J, leaving 12 bases between them. The CDR3 is made up of 14 amino acids. The CDR3 DNA reads as TGTGCCAGCAGTTTACACGGTCTATCGAATGAGCAGTTCTTC. This encodes CASSLHGLSNEQFF.

This clonotype occurred a few times. This chain connects TRBV7-2 to TRBJ2-3; no firm D call. The V and J ends lost 1 base and 0 bases respectively, with 5 bases between them. The length of the CDR3 is 14 residues. Germline V gene lookup returns CDR1 SGHTA and CDR2 FQGNSA. CDR3 DNA sequence: TGTGCCAGCAGCTTAGAGCCTAGCACAGATACGCAGTATTTT. Its translation is CASSLEPSTDTQYF. Supplemented by reference TRBV7-2 and TRBJ2-3, the full variable domain reads GAGVSQSPSNKVTEKGKDVELRCDPISGHTALYWYRQSLGQGLEFLIYFQGNSAPDKSGLPSDRFSAERTGGSVSTLTIQRTQQEDSAVYLCASSLEPSTDTQYFGPGTRLTVL.

V and J are TRBV29-1 and TRBJ2-1; D ambiguous. Trimming took off 4 bases at V and 2 bases at J, with 9 bases between the two ends. CDR1 and CDR2 from the germline V gene are SQVTM and ANQGSEA. The CDR3 sequence is 13 residues long. The CDR3 sequence is CSVVPPTYNEQFF. In DNA form, the CDR3 reads TGCAGCGTTGTACCACCAACCTACAATGAGCAGTTCTTC.

This clonotype was observed a few times. One end of the junction varies from germline; a read error may be responsible. The chain uses TRBV13 and TRBJ1-1; D gene unclear. The CDR3 loop spans 15 amino acids. CDR1 is PRHDT and CDR2 is FYEKMQ in the germline V gene (reference sequence). The CDR3 nucleotides read TGTGCCAGCACCTTAGGGTTCGGGATCCCCACTGAAGCTTTCTTT. As protein: CASTLGFGIPTEAFF. The full variable domain, in which reference TRBV13 and TRBJ1-1 provide the parts outside the CDR3, is AAGVIQSPRHLIKEKRETATLKCYPIPRHDTVYWYQQGPGQDPQFLISFYEKMQSDKGSIPDRFSAQQFSDYHSELNMSSLELGDSALYFCASTLGFGIPTEAFFGQGTRLTVV.

The chain links TRBV11-2 to TRBJ2-3; TRBD2 aligns across 13 bases. This CDR3 has 18 residues. J gave up 2 bases and V 4 bases, and 9 bases lay outside the gene matches. CDR1 and CDR2 (germline): SGHAT, FQNNGV. This CDR3 reads CASSSELAGGLITDTQYF. The CDR3, as DNA: TGTGCCAGCAGCTCAGAACTAGCGGGAGGGTTGATCACAGATACGCAGTATTTT. The full variable domain, completed using reference TRBV11-2 and TRBJ2-3, is EAGVAQSPRYKIIEKRQSVAFWCNPISGHATLYWYQQILGQGPKLLIQFQNNGVVDDSQLPKDRFSAERLKGVDSTLKIQPAKLEDSAVYLCASSSELAGGLITDTQYFGPGTRLTVL.

This clonotype was seen at least ten times. The chain links TRBV4-3 to TRBJ2-1, with D possibly TRBD2 on 6 matching bases. This CDR3 has 16 residues. Germline V lookup: CDR1 LGHNA, CDR2 YSLEER. V was pared by 4 bases and J by 0 bases, with 13 bases between. CDR3 bases: TGCGCCAGCAGCCTCGGGAGTGGGGACTCCTACAATGAGCAGTTCTTC. Protein sequence: CASSLGSGDSYNEQFF.

There are many counts of this clonotype. The rearrangement links TRBV7-2 to TRBJ2-1; TRBD2 matches 13 bases. Looked up from germline, CDR1 is SGHTA and CDR2 is FQGNSA. V lost 2 bases, J lost 9 bases, and 7 bases stayed unmatched. The CDR3 is made up of 16 amino acids. CDR3 DNA: TGTGCCAGCAGCTTACACCCGGGACTAGCGGGGCCTGAGCAGTTCTTC. Amino acid sequence: CASSLHPGLAGPEQFF. The full variable domain, rest sourced from reference TRBV7-2 and TRBJ2-1, is GAGVSQSPSNKVTEKGKDVELRCDPISGHTALYWYRQSLGQGLEFLIYFQGNSAPDKSGLPSDRFSAERTGGSVSTLTIQRTQQEDSAVYLCASSLHPGLAGPEQFFGPGTRLTVL.

This clonotype was seen many times. This chain connects TRBV20-1 to TRBJ2-1, with TRBD2 identical over 8 bases. The trim removed 3 bases at V and 0 bases at J, leaving 7 bases unmatched. Germline lookup yields CDR1 DFQATT and CDR2 SNEGSKA (reference sequence). The CDR3 is made up of 16 amino acids. As DNA, the CDR3 is TGCAGTGCTAGGCGTAGCGGGGTGAGCTCCTACAATGAGCAGTTCTTC. Its translation is CSARRSGVSSYNEQFF.

The V call is TRBV20-1, the J call TRBJ2-1; 7 bases match TRBD1. The J segment lost 0 bases and the V segment lost 8 bases, leaving 4 bases of the junction unmatched. Germline values: CDR1 DFQATT, CDR2 SNEGSKA (reference sequence). The CDR3 spans 13 residues. The CDR3 reads CSTRTGSYNEQFF. The DNA for the CDR3 is TGCAGTACCCGGACAGGCTCCTACAATGAGCAGTTCTTC.

This clonotype has at least ten counts. The chain joins TRBV5-1 to TRBJ2-7, with TRBD1 identical over 7 bases. The CDR3 loop spans 14 amino acids. The ends lost 1 base at V and 6 bases at J; junction bases unmatched: 7. Germline V gene lookup returns CDR1 SGHRS and CDR2 YFSETQ. CDR3 sequence: CASSLTGAKGEQYF. The CDR3 DNA is TGCGCCAGCAGCTTGACAGGGGCAAAGGGCGAGCAGTACTTC.

This chain uses TRBV18 with TRBJ1-1; D might be TRBD1 (5 bases). Trimming shortened V by 5 bases and J by 4 bases, and 14 bases separated the two germline ends. This CDR3 is 14 amino acids long. In germline, CDR1 is KGHSH, CDR2 LQKENI. CDR3 DNA: TGTGCCAGCTCATCCTCCCGTGGGGGCACTGAAGCTTTCTTT. Protein product: CASSSSRGGTEAFF.

This clonotype was detected ten times or more. This sequence joins TRBV7-2 and TRBJ2-1; 9 bases agree with TRBD2. Germline V gene lookup returns CDR1 SGHTA and CDR2 FQGNSA. The CDR3 length is 16 residues. Trimming at V came to 0 bases and at J to 8 bases, leaving 8 bases not matched to a gene. In DNA, the CDR3 is TGTGCCAGCAGCTTAGCAAGGACTAGCGATTGGGATGAGCAGTTCTTC. Protein sequence: CASSLARTSDWDEQFF.

This clonotype appeared many times. The rearrangement links TRBV5-6 to TRBJ2-3; no firm D call. Germline lookup yields CDR1 SGHDT and CDR2 YYEEEE. The CDR3 extends over 11 amino acids. Between the trimmed V and J ends, which lost 4 bases and 2 bases, there was a span of 2 bases. DNA for the CDR3: TGTGCCAGCAGCACCACAGATACGCAGTATTTT. Amino acids: CASSTTDTQYF.

The table lists this clonotype with many counts. The chain is built from TRBV7-8 and TRBJ2-1, with 7 bases lining up with TRBD2. CDR1 is SGHVS, CDR2 FQNEAQ, per germline. There are 15 residues in the CDR3. V shed 4 bases, J shed 4 bases, and the junction held 7 bases outside the gene matches. The CDR3 nucleotides are TGTGCCAGCAGCTCCAAGGGACTAACATACAATGAGCAGTTCTTC. Translated: CASSSKGLTYNEQFF.

The chain is built from TRBV24-1 and TRBJ2-1; 12 bases match TRBD2. Germline V gene lookup returns CDR1 KGHDR and CDR2 SFDVKD. The CDR3 is 17 residues long. The J segment lost 6 bases and the V segment lost 2 bases, leaving 7 bases of the junction unmatched. CDR3 in amino acids: CATSDSPLAGGPNEQFF. In nucleotides, the CDR3 is TGTGCCACCAGTGATTCCCCCCTAGCGGGAGGGCCCAATGAGCAGTTCTTC.

This clonotype occurred a few times. The chain couples TRBV20-1 to TRBJ2-5; D perhaps matches TRBD2 (5 bases). V was shortened by 3 bases and J by 5 bases, with 22 bases between the two germline ends. This CDR3 is built from 16 residues. Germline V CDR1 and CDR2: DFQATT, SNEGSKA (reference sequence). CDR3: CSARPVTDTTGETQYF. The CDR3 DNA is TGCAGTGCTAGGCCCGTGACTGACACAACGGGGGAGACCCAGTACTTC.

The chain joins TRBV10-3 to TRBJ1-1; D gene ambiguous. The length of the CDR3 is 14 residues. CDR1 is ENHRY, CDR2 SYGVKD, per germline. V lost 1 base and J lost 1, with 7 bases in between. The CDR3 sequence: CAISEWTGNTEAFF. The CDR3 DNA is TGTGCCATCAGTGAGTGGACCGGGAACACTGAAGCTTTCTTT.

This sequence joins TRBV20-1 and TRBJ1-3; no clear D. Looked up from germline, CDR1 is DFQATT and CDR2 is SNEGSKA (reference sequence). CDR3 length equals 12 residues. V was clipped by 2 bases and J by 8 bases, with 10 bases between them. The CDR3 spells CSARKGGDTIYF. CDR3 nucleotide sequence: TGCAGTGCTAGAAAGGGTGGGGACACCATATATTTT.

This sequence joins TRBV4-3 and TRBJ2-7; 7 nucleotides line up with TRBD1. Germline CDR1 is LGHNA and CDR2 is YSLEER. The V gene end was trimmed by 0 bases and the J gene end by 2 bases; junction bases not matched to a gene: 4. The CDR3 sequence is 15 residues long. In nucleotides, the CDR3 is TGCGCCAGCAGCCAAGAGGACAGGATCCCCTACGAGCAGTACTTC. This gives the protein CASSQEDRIPYEQYF.

This clonotype was seen at least ten times. The chain has TRBV20-1 and TRBJ1-3; D might be TRBD1 (5 bases). The CDR3 has 15 residues. The V gene lost 1 base and the J gene lost 0 bases, with 10 bases spanning the gap. Germline V lookup: CDR1 DFQATT, CDR2 SNEGSKA (reference sequence). CDR3 bases: TGCAGTGCTAGAGCGGCCGGGGCCTCTGGAAACACCATATATTTT. This translates into CSARAAGASGNTIYF.

This clonotype was seen only a few times. This chain links TRBV19 with TRBJ2-7, with 9 bases aligning to TRBD1. V was pared by 7 bases and J by 2 bases, with 9 bases of the junction left unmatched. CDR3 size: 15 residues. Germline loops: CDR1 LNHDA, CDR2 SQIVND (reference sequence). CDR3 sequence reads: CASKDQDRGTYEQYF. CDR3 coding DNA: TGTGCCAGTAAAGATCAGGACAGGGGAACCTACGAGCAGTACTTC.